A selection of T cell receptor beta chains follows, all from one sample in a study of blood T cell repertoires in COVID-19. Libraries were prepared by immunoSEQ multiplex PCR; TCRdb keeps only in-frame clonotypes and omits some of them. The table has roughly 59,000 clones, 70% to 80% seen once; the top ten hold around an eighth. Sequencing used peripheral blood. These receptors were taken from a man older than 75 with acute or convalescent COVID-19. The CDR3 runs from the conserved cysteine through the conserved F or W. A D gene is named only where the DNA matches it firmly. Clone size appears in some rows only: once, few, many, or a class for an expanded clone.

.	TRBV11-3	TRBJ2-1	.	TGTGCCAGCAGCTTAGCCTGGGGCAGCCGTGACAATGAGCAGTTCTTC	CASSLAWGSRDNEQFF
.	TRBV5-1	TRBJ2-1	TRBD2	TGCGCCAGCAGCTTGGGGGGACTAGCGGGAGTCAATGAGCAGTTCTTC	CASSLGGLAGVNEQFF
.	TRBV28	TRBJ2-7	TRBD1	TGTGCCAGCAGTGGGGGACAGGGTAGGGTGGTAGACGAGCAGTACTTC	CASSGGQGRVVDEQYF
few	TRBV3-1/TRBV3-2	TRBJ1-1	.	TGTGCCAGCAGCCCTTCTACCCTGAACACTGAAGCTTTCTTT	CASSPSTLNTEAFF
.	TRBV6-5	TRBJ1-1	.	TGTGCCAGCAGACTTGGACAGAGACTAAACACTGAAGCTTTCTTT	CASRLGQRLNTEAFF
few	TRBV14	TRBJ1-4	.	TGTGCCAGCAGCCAAGATAACAGGCCCAAGGAAAAACTGTTTTTT	CASSQDNRPKEKLFF
.	TRBV5-4	TRBJ2-2	.	TGTGCCAGCAGCCCCCGTGGGGGGGCCGACACCGGGGAGCTGTTTTTT	CASSPRGGADTGELFF
.	TRBV5-1	TRBJ1-1	.	TGCGCCAGCAGCCCGGAGCCAGGGTCGAACACTGAAGCTTTCTTT	CASSPEPGSNTEAFF
.	TRBV4-2	TRBJ2-5	.	TGTGCCAGCAGCCATCCCGACAGGATCCAAGAGACCCAGTACTTC	CASSHPDRIQETQYF
.	TRBV3-1/TRBV3-2	TRBJ1-6	.	TGTGCCAGCAGCCGACAAGAGTTCGGTAATTCACCCCTCCACTTT	CASSRQEFGNSPLHF
.	TRBV5-1	TRBJ1-1	TRBD1	TGCGCCAGCAGCTCCGGGACAGGGGGCACTGAAGCTTTCTTT	CASSSGTGGTEAFF
.	TRBV12-5	TRBJ1-1	.	TGTGCTAGTGGTTTACAAGAGAACACTGAAGCTTTCTTT	CASGLQENTEAFF
few	TRBV5-4	TRBJ1-3	TRBD1	TGTGCCAGCAGCTTGACAGGGGATTTGGGAAACACCATATATTTT	CASSLTGDLGNTIYF
.	TRBV18	TRBJ2-5	.	TGTGCCAGCTCACCACCGCAAGGGGAAGAGACCCAGTACTTC	CASSPPQGEETQYF
.	TRBV27	TRBJ1-4	.	TGTGCCAGCAGTGAGGGAGCATGGCTGGAAAAACTGTTTTTT	CASSEGAWLEKLFF
.	TRBV28	TRBJ2-1	TRBD2	TGTGCCAGCAGTCCCGGGACGCGGGGGGACCAAAGGGATGAGCAGTTCTTC	CASSPGTRGDQRDEQFF
.	TRBV9	TRBJ2-1	TRBD1	TGTGCCAGCAGCGCAGGGGGCTCCTACAATGAGCAGTTCTTC	CASSAGGSYNEQFF
.	TRBV6-5	TRBJ2-1	TRBD1	TGTGCCAGCAGAGGGACAGGGAACTCCTACAATGAGCAGTTCTTC	CASRGTGNSYNEQFF
.	TRBV18	TRBJ2-3	.	TGTGCCAGCTCACCTTCCGCGGATCTCACAGATACGCAGTATTTT	CASSPSADLTDTQYF
once	TRBV24-1	TRBJ1-4	.	TGTGCCACCAGTGATTTTGCAGGCAGGGTTGAAAAACTGTTTTTT	CATSDFAGRVEKLFF
few	TRBV3-1/TRBV3-2	TRBJ1-2	.	TGTGCCAGCAGCCCGTTGGGAGGGCTGGGTGGCTACACCTTC	CASSPLGGLGGYTF
.	TRBV4-2	TRBJ2-7	TRBD2	TGTGCCAGCAGCCTCTCCGGGACTAGCGACTACGAGCAGTACTTC	CASSLSGTSDYEQYF
.	TRBV6-5	TRBJ2-7	TRBD1	TGTGCCAGCAGTTACCGACAGGGTACCTACGAGCAGTACTTC	CASSYRQGTYEQYF
.	TRBV28	TRBJ2-2	TRBD2	TGTGCCAGCAGTTATAGCGGGAGGAACACCGGGGAGCTGTTTTTT	CASSYSGRNTGELFF
once	TRBV2	TRBJ2-1	.	TGTGCCAGCAGCGACCTGACAGAGGAGCAGTTCTTC	CASSDLTEEQFF
.	TRBV29-1	TRBJ1-3	.	TGCAGCGTTGTCTACTCTGGAAACACCATATATTTT	CSVVYSGNTIYF
.	TRBV10-1	TRBJ2-3	.	TGCGCCAGCAGTGAGACAATAGATACGCAGTATTTT	CASSETIDTQYF
.	TRBV7-9	TRBJ1-4	.	TGTGCCAGCAGCCCCCCTAGGAGGACGGGTGAAAAACTGTTTTTT	CASSPPRRTGEKLFF
.	TRBV19	TRBJ2-6	.	TGTGCCAGTACGGAGGGTCGTATCTCTGGGGCCAACGTCCTGACTTTC	CASTEGRISGANVLTF
few	TRBV6-6	TRBJ2-3	TRBD2	TGTGCCAGCAGTCCCGGCGGGGGGTTCACAGATACGCAGTATTTT	CASSPGGGFTDTQYF
once	TRBV3-1/TRBV3-2	TRBJ1-2	.	TGTGCCAGCAGCCAAGATCTAGGAGTTCTCAACTATGGCTACACCTTC	CASSQDLGVLNYGYTF
.	TRBV19	TRBJ1-2	TRBD1	TGTGCCAGTAACACAGGGGATAACTATGGCTACACCTTC	CASNTGDNYGYTF
few	TRBV5-4	TRBJ2-7	.	TGTGCCAGCCAGAACAGGGTTTCCTACGAGCAGTACTTC	CASQNRVSYEQYF
.	TRBV14	TRBJ2-7	.	TGTGCCAGCAGCCAAGATCGGGCAGGAGGCTCCTACGAGCAGTACTTC	CASSQDRAGGSYEQYF
.	TRBV29-1	TRBJ2-1	TRBD2	TGCAGCGTGTCGCGAGCTAGCGGGAGAAATGAGCAGTTCTTC	CSVSRASGRNEQFF
.	TRBV2	TRBJ1-5	.	TGTGCCAGCACCACGGGGGTAGAGCAGCCCCAGCATTTT	CASTTGVEQPQHF
.	TRBV24-1	TRBJ2-1	.	TGTGCCACCAGTGGGTCGGGAGTGGGGTACAATGAGCAGTTCTTC	CATSGSGVGYNEQFF
.	TRBV7-2	TRBJ2-2	TRBD1	TGTGCCAGCAGTCGACAGGGGCAAGCCGGGGAGCTGTTTTTT	CASSRQGQAGELFF
few	TRBV9	TRBJ1-2	TRBD1	TGTGCCAGCAGTTCTACAGGGGGCTGCTATGGCTACACCTTC	CASSSTGGCYGYTF
once	TRBV4-2	TRBJ2-1	TRBD2	TGTGCCAGCAGCCCGGCTAGCGGGGGGCTCAATGAGCAGTTCTTC	CASSPASGGLNEQFF
.	TRBV7-9	TRBJ2-1	TRBD2	TGTGCCAGCAGCCGTCTAGCGGGAGGGCGACCCTCCTACAATGAGCAGTTCTTC	CASSRLAGGRPSYNEQFF
.	TRBV7-9	TRBJ2-5	.	TGTGCCAGCAGCTTACAGGAGGGCAAGAAGACCCAGTACTTC	CASSLQEGKKTQYF
once	TRBV3-1/TRBV3-2	TRBJ1-2	.	TGTGCCAGCAGCTGGGGCCCGGGGGGCAGTTATGGCTACACCTTC	CASSWGPGGSYGYTF
.	TRBV5-1	TRBJ2-7	TRBD1	TGCGCCAGCAGCGATAGGACAGGATCCTACGAGCAGTACTTC	CASSDRTGSYEQYF
.	TRBV3-1/TRBV3-2	TRBJ1-2	.	TGTGCCAGCAGCCAAGGACAGAGACTCACTAACTATGGCTACACCTTC	CASSQGQRLTNYGYTF
once	TRBV30	TRBJ1-6	.	TGTGCCTGGAAAGGACAGCGTATTCATAATTCACCCCTCCACTTT	CAWKGQRIHNSPLHF
few	TRBV5-1	TRBJ2-7	TRBD1	TGCGCCAGCAACCCCGGGACAGCCTACGAGCAGTACTTC	CASNPGTAYEQYF
many	TRBV28	TRBJ2-7	.	TGTGCCAGCAGTGTGGTTGGGGAGGTTACCTACGAGCAGTACTTC	CASSVVGEVTYEQYF
.	TRBV24-1	TRBJ2-2	TRBD1	TGTGCCACCAGTGATTTGAACAGGGGGCGTGCCACCGGGGAGCTGTTTTTT	CATSDLNRGRATGELFF
once	TRBV28	TRBJ2-7	.	TGTGCTACGGGTGGCCGTTACTACGAGCAGTACTTC	CATGGRYYEQYF
.	TRBV19	TRBJ1-4	TRBD1	TGTGCCAGTAGTAGACAGGGTCGGTATGAAAAACTGTTTTTT	CASSRQGRYEKLFF
.	TRBV11-2	TRBJ2-7	.	TGTGCCAGCAGCTCGACAGGGGGGCCGGGACTAGGGACCTACGAGCAGTACTTC	CASSSTGGPGLGTYEQYF
.	TRBV7-8	TRBJ2-7	TRBD1	TGTGCCAGCAGCTGGGGACAGACTTCCTACGAGCAGTACTTC	CASSWGQTSYEQYF